This T cell receptor beta chain was obtained from a study of T cells in Graves' hyperthyroidism and ophthalmopathy. This CDR3 has 14 residues. Germline V CDR1 and CDR2: SNHLY, FYNNEI. V shed 4 bases and J shed 5 bases, with 12 bases lying between them. TCR beta CDR3 sequences were amplified from RNA transcripts. First-round RT-PCR targeting the TCR CDR3 was performed with the HTBI primer set. TCRdb independently ran MiXCR on the multiplex PCR reads; one entry per CDR3 protein. The sample lists roughly 150,000 distinct CDR3 sequences, over 8% seen once, with approximately 20% in the top ten. V usage is TRBV2 and J usage is TRBJ2-1; TRBD2 is a possible D gene (5 bases). The sequence came from a young woman with Graves' hyperthyroidism that later progressed to Graves' ophthalmopathy. The specimen was blood. The CDR3, as DNA: TGTGCCAGCAGTGTGGTTAGCGAGAACAATGAGCAGTTCTTC. Translation: CASSVVSENNEQFF.